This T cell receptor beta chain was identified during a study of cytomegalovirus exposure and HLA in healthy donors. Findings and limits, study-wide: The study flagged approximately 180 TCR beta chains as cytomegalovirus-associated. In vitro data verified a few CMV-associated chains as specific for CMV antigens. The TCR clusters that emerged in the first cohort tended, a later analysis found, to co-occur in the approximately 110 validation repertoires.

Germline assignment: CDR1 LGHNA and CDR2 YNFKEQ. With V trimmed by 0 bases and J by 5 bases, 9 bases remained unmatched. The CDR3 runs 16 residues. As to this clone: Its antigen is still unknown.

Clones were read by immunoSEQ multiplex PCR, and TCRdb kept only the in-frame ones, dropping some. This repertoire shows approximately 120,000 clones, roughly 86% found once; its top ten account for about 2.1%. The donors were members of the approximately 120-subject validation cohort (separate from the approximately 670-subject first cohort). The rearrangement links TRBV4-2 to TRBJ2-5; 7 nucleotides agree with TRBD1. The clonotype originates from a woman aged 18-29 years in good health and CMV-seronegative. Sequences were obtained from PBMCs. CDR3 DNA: TGTGCCAGCAGCCAAGAGGGCACTGACAGGGCGGAGACCCAGTACTTC. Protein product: CASSQEGTDRAETQYF.